One sample yielded the 22 T cell receptor beta chains listed below, sequenced in a study of identical twins' blood T cells. TCRdb analysed the 5' RACE reads with MiXCR anew, one entry per CDR3 protein. The repertoire has 300,000 to 400,000 distinct CDR3 sequences, roughly 31% of them found once; the top ten carry around 5.6%. The specimen was PBMCs. These receptors all stem from a woman aged 18 to 55 in good health.

A note on this clonotype: This could be a read error, since a much larger clone is one nucleotide away. The chain links TRBV29-1 to TRBJ2-3; D remains ambiguous. The CDR3 runs 12 residues. The germline gives CDR1 SQVTM, CDR2 ANQGSEA. DNA for the CDR3: TGCACCATACGTGGGGGCACAGATACGCAGTATTTT. Amino acid sequence: CTIRGGTDTQYF.

The chain employs TRBV19 and TRBJ2-6; 7 bases align to TRBD1. The junction had 5 bases not matched to a gene; V was cut back by 3 bases and J by 0 bases. Germline CDR1 reads LNHDA; CDR2 reads SQIVND (reference sequence). This CDR3 is built from 17 residues. CDR3 nucleotides: TGTGCCAGTAGTATCTGGGACAGATCCTCTGGGGCCAACGTCCTGACTTTC. It yields the protein CASSIWDRSSGANVLTF. Full variable domain (remainder filled in from reference TRBV19 and TRBJ2-6): DGGITQSPKYLFRKEGQNVTLSCEQNLNHDAMYWYRQDPGQGLRLIYYSQIVNDFQKGDIAEGYSVSREKKESFPLTVTSAQKNPTAFYLCASSIWDRSSGANVLTFGAGSRLTVL.

Concerning this clonotype itself: The junction departs from the called germline gene at one end, perhaps through a read error. The rearrangement uses TRBV7-9 and TRBJ1-2; a possible D gene is TRBD1 (6 bases). Looked up from germline, CDR1 is SEHNR and CDR2 is FQNEAQ (reference sequence). The CDR3 consists of 15 residues. DNA for the CDR3: TGTGCCAGCAGTCCCGGACAGACCTTAAACTATGGCTACGCCTTC. This gives the protein CASSPGQTLNYGYAF.

The chain carries TRBV30 and TRBJ2-1; 9 nucleotides line up with TRBD1. The V and J ends lost 5 bases and 2 bases, in that order; junction bases with no gene match: 1. The CDR3 loop spans 13 amino acids. Germline CDR1 reads GTSNPN; CDR2 reads SVGIG (reference sequence). The CDR3 is CAWGQGTYNEQFF. Here the CDR3 DNA reads TGTGCCTGGGGACAGGGGACCTACAATGAGCAGTTCTTC.

In this sample, this clonotype turned up a few times. The gene calls are TRBV15 and TRBJ1-1, with D possibly being TRBD1 (5 bases). Germline V gene data show CDR1 as LNHNV and CDR2 as YYDKDF (reference sequence). Trimming shortened V by 5 bases and J by 9 bases, and 13 bases separated the two germline ends. The CDR3 is 12 residues long. In nucleotides, the CDR3 is TGTGCCACCAGCGCGAGGACAACGAAAGCTTTCTTT. Translated: CATSARTTKAFF.

There are a few counts of this clonotype. This chain joins TRBV30 and TRBJ1-3; the D is unclear. The CDR3 is 13 amino acids. V lost 0 bases to trimming and J lost 4 bases, with 7 bases between them. Per the germline V gene, CDR1 is GTSNPN and CDR2 is SVGIG (reference sequence). CDR3 in DNA: TGTGCCTGGAGTGTGGGATCCGGAAACACCATATATTTT. This sequence encodes CAWSVGSGNTIYF.

This chain connects TRBV5-1 to TRBJ1-2; D ambiguous. Per the germline V gene, CDR1 is SGHRS and CDR2 is YFSETQ. Trimming stripped 0 bases from V and 3 bases from J, with 9 bases between. This CDR3 contains 14 residues. The chain's CDR3 is CASSLGREHYGYTF. In DNA, the CDR3 is TGCGCCAGCAGCTTGGGTAGGGAACACTATGGCTACACCTTC.

The V call is TRBV3-1, the J call TRBJ2-2; no clear D. Per germline, CDR1 LGHDT and CDR2 YNNKEL (reference sequence). CDR3 size: 14 residues. V lost 1 base, J lost 3 bases, and 6 bases lay in between. For the CDR3, the DNA is TGTGCCAGCAGCCAAGCGGGCTACACCGGGGAGCTGTTTTTT. As protein: CASSQAGYTGELFF.

This clonotype came up a few times. This CDR3 reads CSARDPRGANVLTF. CDR3 in DNA: TGCAGTGCTAGAGATCCTCGGGGGGCCAACGTCCTGACTTTC. The chain is built from TRBV20-1 and TRBJ2-6; D unresolved. Germline CDR1 and CDR2: DFQATT and SNEGSKA (reference sequence). The CDR3 has 14 amino acids. Trimming removed 0 bases at V and 4 bases at J, with 7 bases between.

The chain recombines TRBV12-5 with TRBJ2-1; 7 bases map to TRBD1. Germline lookup yields CDR1 LGHNT and CDR2 FRNRAP. V trimming: 1 base; J trimming: 7 bases; junction bases outside the gene matches: 7. The length of the CDR3 is 15 residues. The CDR3 loop is CASGLGQGEWNEQFF. The CDR3 coding sequence is TGTGCTAGTGGTTTGGGACAGGGAGAGTGGAATGAGCAGTTCTTC.

There are a few counts of this clonotype. The rearrangement joins TRBV6-1 to TRBJ1-2; D is undetermined. The V end was cut by 1 base, the J end by 8 bases, with 8 bases between. The CDR3 totals 12 residues. CDR1 MNHNS and CDR2 SASEGT come from the germline V gene. The CDR3 nucleotides are TGTGCCAGCAGTGAAGGGCCAAGCGGCTACACCTTC. It specifies CASSEGPSGYTF.

The V and J genes are TRBV18 and TRBJ1-4; no clear D. Trimming left V 1 base short and J 0 bases short, with 9 bases between. CDR1 is KGHSH, CDR2 LQKENI, per germline. The CDR3 loop spans 16 amino acids. DNA for the CDR3: TGTGCCAGCTCACCACGGCCGGACGCAACTAATGAAAAACTGTTTTTT. Translating it yields CASSPRPDATNEKLFF.

There are a few counts of this clonotype. The chain couples TRBV2 to TRBJ2-2; 8 nucleotides match TRBD2. The CDR3 covers 16 residues. The junction had 5 bases not matched to a gene; V was cut back by 2 bases and J by 3 bases. Germline CDR1 is SNHLY and CDR2 is FYNNEI. As DNA, the CDR3 is TGTGCCAGCAGTGAATCCAGCGGGGGCTACACCGGGGAGCTGTTTTTT. Its translation: CASSESSGGYTGELFF.

In this sample, this clonotype turned up a few times. The chain employs TRBV19 and TRBJ2-2, with D possibly being TRBD2 (6 bases). V lost 1 base and J lost 6, with 9 bases in between. The CDR3 is made up of 14 amino acids. The germline V gene has CDR1 LNHDA and CDR2 SQIVND (reference sequence). The CDR3 bases are TGTGCCAGTAGTATAGGCGGGGTTCCCGGGGAGCTGTTTTTT. Its protein is CASSIGGVPGELFF.

The chain links TRBV4-3 to TRBJ2-2; D is uncertain. V shed 1 base and J shed 4 bases, with 4 bases lying between them. Germline CDR1 is LGHNA and CDR2 is YSLEER. This CDR3 comprises 13 residues. Written as DNA, the CDR3 is TGCGCCAGCAGCCAAGTTAGCACCGGGGAGCTGTTTTTT. Translating it yields CASSQVSTGELFF.

This clonotype was observed a few times. The chain couples TRBV13 to TRBJ2-1; D may be TRBD2 (5 bases). Germline-derived CDR1 and CDR2 are PRHDT and FYEKMQ (reference sequence). V was shortened by 3 bases and J by 11 bases, with 8 bases between the two germline ends. This CDR3 spans 11 amino acids. CDR3 sequence: CASSFRTQQFF. In nucleotides, the CDR3 is TGTGCCAGCAGCTTCCGGACTCAGCAGTTCTTC.

This clonotype was seen many times. The V call is TRBV20-1, the J call TRBJ1-5; D is perhaps TRBD1 (5 bases). Germline V gives CDR1 DFQATT, CDR2 SNEGSKA (reference sequence). V was clipped by 0 bases and J by 12 bases, with 15 bases between them. The CDR3 extends over 13 amino acids. In DNA form, the CDR3 reads TGCAGTGCTAGAGAACCGGGGCCGTCACTCCAGCATTTT. The encoded protein is CSAREPGPSLQHF.

The table lists this clonotype with many counts. The chain employs TRBV6-1 and TRBJ2-7; no clear D. With 3 bases removed from V and 1 base from J, the gap between germline ends came to 13 bases. CDR1 and CDR2 (germline): MNHNS, SASEGT. The CDR3 is made up of 15 amino acids. CDR3 loop: CASSDPLIISYEQYF. As DNA, the CDR3 is TGTGCCAGCAGTGACCCATTGATTATATCCTACGAGCAGTACTTC.

This clonotype was picked up a small number of times. The chain has TRBV7-9 and TRBJ1-1; D is unclear. Per germline, CDR1 SEHNR and CDR2 FQNEAQ (reference sequence). V shed 1 base and J shed 5 bases, with 5 bases lying between them. The CDR3 spans 12 residues. The CDR3, as DNA: TGTGCCAGCAGCTTAGAAACGACTGAAGCTTTCTTT. Its protein product is CASSLETTEAFF.

This chain joins TRBV20-1 and TRBJ1-2; D not certain. From germline, CDR1 is DFQATT and CDR2 SNEGSKA (reference sequence). V gave up 0 bases and J gave up 4 bases, with 6 bases separating them. This CDR3 is built from 12 residues. This CDR3 is CSARDYSYGYTF. CDR3 bases: TGCAGTGCTAGAGATTACTCCTATGGCTACACCTTC.

This clonotype was picked up a small number of times. With a much larger clone just one base away, this may be a read error. The rearrangement uses TRBV5-6 and TRBJ2-1; 7 bases are shared with TRBD1. Per germline, CDR1 SGHDT and CDR2 YYEEEE. The CDR3 consists of 12 residues. CDR3 sequence: CAGSPGQLEQFF. In nucleotides, the CDR3 is TGTGCCGGCAGCCCGGGACAGCTTGAGCAGTTCTTC.

As to this clonotype: One end of the junction does not line up with germline, which may come from a read error. The chain recombines TRBV20-1 with TRBJ2-7, with unresolved D. Germline-derived CDR1 and CDR2 are DFQATT and SNEGSKA (reference sequence). This CDR3 contains 13 residues. CDR3 in amino acids: CSARGGTFYEQYF. The DNA for the CDR3 is TGCAGTGCCAGAGGCGGCACCTTCTACGAGCAGTACTTC.